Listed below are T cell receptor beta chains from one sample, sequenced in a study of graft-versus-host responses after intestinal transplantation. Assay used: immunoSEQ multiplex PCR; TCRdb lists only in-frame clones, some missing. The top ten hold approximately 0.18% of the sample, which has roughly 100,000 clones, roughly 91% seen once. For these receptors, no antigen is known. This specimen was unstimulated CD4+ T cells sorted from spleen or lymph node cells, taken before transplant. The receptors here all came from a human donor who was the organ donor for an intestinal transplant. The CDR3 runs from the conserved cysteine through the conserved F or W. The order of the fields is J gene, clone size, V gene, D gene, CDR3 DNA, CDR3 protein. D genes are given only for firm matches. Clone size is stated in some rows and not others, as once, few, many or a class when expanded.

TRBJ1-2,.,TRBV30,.,TGTGCCTGGAAACCGAGCTATGGCTACACCTTC,CAWKPSYGYTF
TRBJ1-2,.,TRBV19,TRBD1,TGTGCCAGTAGTGGAAACCGGGACAGGAACTATGGCTACACCTTC,CASSGNRDRNYGYTF
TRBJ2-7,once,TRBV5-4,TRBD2,TGTGCCAGCAGCCGGACTAGCGGGGGCAACGAGCAGTACTTC,CASSRTSGGNEQYF
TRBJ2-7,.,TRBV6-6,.,TGTGCCAGCAGTTACTGGTGGGACACGAATCCCTACGAGCAGTACTTC,CASSYWWDTNPYEQYF
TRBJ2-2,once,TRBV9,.,TGTGCCAGCAGCGTGCTAGCGAGAAACACCGGGGAGCTGTTTTTT,CASSVLARNTGELFF
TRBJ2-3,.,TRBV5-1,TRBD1,TGCGCCAGCAGCTTTGGGGCCCGGGACAGGGACTCAGATACGCAGTATTTT,CASSFGARDRDSDTQYF
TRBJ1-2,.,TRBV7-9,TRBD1,TGTGCCAGCAGCTTAGATCGGACAGGGCCCCACCTCTCTTGGGGCTACACCTTC,CASSLDRTGPHLSWGYTF
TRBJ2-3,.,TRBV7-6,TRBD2,TGTGCCAGCAGCTTCGGACTAGCGGGGGGGCAGGATACGCAGTATTTT,CASSFGLAGGQDTQYF
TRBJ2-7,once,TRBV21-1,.,TGTGCCAGCAGCACCCGCAGGTCAGGGCCGCGCCACGAGCAGTACTTC,CASSTRRSGPRHEQYF
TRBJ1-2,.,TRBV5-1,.,TGCGCCAGCAGCCCGGAGCTGACTCCTAACTATGGCTACACCTTC,CASSPELTPNYGYTF
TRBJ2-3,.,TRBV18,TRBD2,TGTGCCAGCTCACCAAGGACTAGCGGGGGAACTAGCACAGATACGCAGTATTTT,CASSPRTSGGTSTDTQYF
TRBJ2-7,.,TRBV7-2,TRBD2,TGTGCCAGCAGCTTAGCAGCGGGGGAGCCCTACGAGCAGTACTTC,CASSLAAGEPYEQYF
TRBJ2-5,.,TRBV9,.,TGTGCCAGCAGCTCAGCCCCGGGGATCCAAGAGACCCAGTACTTC,CASSSAPGIQETQYF
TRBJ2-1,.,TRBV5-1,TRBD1,TGCGCCAGCAGCTTGGTAGGGGGCGACTACAATGAGCAGTTCTTC,CASSLVGGDYNEQFF
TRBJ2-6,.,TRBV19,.,TGTGCCAGTAGTATTGGCTTCTCTGGGGCCAACGTCCTGACTTTC,CASSIGFSGANVLTF
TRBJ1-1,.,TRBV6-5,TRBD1,TGTGCCAGCAGTCAGGACAGGGGAAACACTGAAGCTTTCTTT,CASSQDRGNTEAFF
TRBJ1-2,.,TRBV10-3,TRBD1,TGTGCCATCAGTGAGGGACAGGGCGATGGCTACACCTTC,CAISEGQGDGYTF
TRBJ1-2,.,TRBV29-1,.,TGCAGCGTTGAGGCAGGTACTAACTATGGCTACACCTTC,CSVEAGTNYGYTF
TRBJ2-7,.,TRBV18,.,TGTGCCAGCTCACCACCGTCCCGGGGGAGCTCCTACGAGCAGTACTTC,CASSPPSRGSSYEQYF
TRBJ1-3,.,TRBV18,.,TGTGCCAGCTCGCAGGGACATAGGAACACCATATATTTT,CASSQGHRNTIYF
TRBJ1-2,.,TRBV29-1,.,TGCAGCGCCAGCTATGGCTACACCTTC,CSASYGYTF
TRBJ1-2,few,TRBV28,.,TGTGCCAGCACCCGCCCCCCTACAGGGAGCCGGGGCTACACCTTC,CASTRPPTGSRGYTF
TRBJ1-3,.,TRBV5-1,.,TGCGCCAGCAGCCTCCACTTGACAGGCTCTGGAAACACCATATATTTT,CASSLHLTGSGNTIYF
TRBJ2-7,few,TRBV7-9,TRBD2,TGTGCCAGCAGCTTCGGGGGGTCCTCCTACGAGCAGTACTTC,CASSFGGSSYEQYF
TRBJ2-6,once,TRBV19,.,TGTGCCAGTAGTACCCGGACTTCAGGGGCCAACGTCCTGACTTTC,CASSTRTSGANVLTF
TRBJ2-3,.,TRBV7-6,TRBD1,TGTGCCAGCAGCCTCGGGACAGGGTCAGATACGCAGTATTTT,CASSLGTGSDTQYF
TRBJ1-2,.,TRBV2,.,TGTGCCAGCATCTACGGTGACACTAGCTATGGCTACACCTTC,CASIYGDTSYGYTF
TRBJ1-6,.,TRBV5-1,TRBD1,TGCGCCAGCAGCTTGGAACCGGGACAGGGATATAATTCACCCCTCCACTTT,CASSLEPGQGYNSPLHF
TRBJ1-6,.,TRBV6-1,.,TGTGCCAGTGAGCAGGGGAAAATCTCACCCCTCCACTTT,CASEQGKISPLHF
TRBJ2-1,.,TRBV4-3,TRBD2,TGCGCCAGCAGCCAGGATACACCGGGACTAGATTCCCAGTTCTTC,CASSQDTPGLDSQFF
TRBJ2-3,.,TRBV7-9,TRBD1,TGTGCCAGCAGCTTAGCCCGCCTCCGGGACAGGGTTGGAGATACGCAGTATTTT,CASSLARLRDRVGDTQYF
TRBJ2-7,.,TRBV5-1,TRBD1,TGCGCCAGCAGCACAGGACAGGGGATCGAGTACGAGCAGTACTTC,CASSTGQGIEYEQYF
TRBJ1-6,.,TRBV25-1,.,TGTGCCAGCAGTGATCCAGGTCTCTCACCCCTCCACTTT,CASSDPGLSPLHF
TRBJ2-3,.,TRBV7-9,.,TGTGCCAGCAGCTTAGGCGGGTTCCGAGACCATAGACTTGCAGATACGCAGTATTTT,CASSLGGFRDHRLADTQYF
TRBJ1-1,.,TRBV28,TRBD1,TGTGCCAGCAGTTCCGCGACAGGGAGGAACACTGAAGCTTTCTTT,CASSSATGRNTEAFF
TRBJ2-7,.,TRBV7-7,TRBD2,TGTGCTAGCAGCCGGGGACTAGGGTACGAGCAGTACTTC,CASSRGLGYEQYF